These T cell receptor beta chains were read from a single sample in a study of regulatory T cells in long-lasting Graves disease. TCRdb reprocessed the multiplex PCR reads with MiXCR, giving one entry per CDR3 protein. The profile shows 540,000 or so distinct CDR3 sequences, roughly 14% of them singletons. This sample also appeared in a second study, on T cells in Graves' hyperthyroidism and ophthalmopathy.

Sequenced here: peripheral blood mononuclear cells (PBMCs), sampled at new diagnosis, from a patient treated with antithyroid drugs. The receptors stem from a man aged 25 to 40 with Graves disease. CDR3s include the opening cysteine and the closing phenylalanine or tryptophan. D genes are given only for firm matches. The size of a clone is reported for some rows only, either as once, few or many, or as a class for expanded clones.

TRBJ1-2	TRBV3-1	many	TRBD1	TGTGCCAGCAGCCGCACAGACAGGGTTAGCGGCTACACCTTC	CASSRTDRVSGYTF
TRBJ1-1	TRBV9	many	.	TGTGCCAGCAGCGTCTACGGAGAGATGAACACTGAAGCTTTCTTT	CASSVYGEMNTEAFF
TRBJ2-6	TRBV12-3/TRBV12-4	few	.	TGTGCCAGCAGCTTACAGACACGGGGAGCCAACGTCCTGACTTTC	CASSLQTRGANVLTF
TRBJ2-7	TRBV6-1	many	TRBD1	TGTGCCAGCCCCGACAGGGGGCCGTCGGGGAGCTCCTACGAGCAGTACTTC	CASPDRGPSGSSYEQYF
TRBJ1-2	TRBV6-1	many	.	TGTGCCAGCACCAACGGCGCAGAAAACTATGGCTACACCTTC	CASTNGAENYGYTF
TRBJ2-1	TRBV7-9	.	TRBD2	TGTGCCAGCAGCCGCATAGCGGGAGAGGACAATGAGCAGTTCTTC	CASSRIAGEDNEQFF
TRBJ2-7	TRBV12-3/TRBV12-4	many	.	TGTGCCAGCAGTTTACAGGGCCCCGGGGACGAGCAGTACTTC	CASSLQGPGDEQYF
TRBJ2-5	TRBV20-1	many	TRBD2	TGCAGTTTAGCGGGAGCTGGTGAGACCCAGTACTTC	CSLAGAGETQYF
TRBJ2-3	TRBV18	.	.	TGTGCCAGCTCTCTGGACACAATTACGCAGTATTTT	CASSLDTITQYF
TRBJ2-1	TRBV20-1	many	TRBD2	TGCAGTGCTAGAGAAGATGGGCTGGGACTAGCGGGAGGGTACGAGCAGTTCTTC	CSAREDGLGLAGGYEQFF
TRBJ1-1	TRBV19	many	.	TGTGCCAGTAGTATCGCAGGACGGAAGAACACTGAAGCTTTCTTT	CASSIAGRKNTEAFF
TRBJ2-2	TRBV5-1	many	.	TGTGCCAGCAGCTTAGAACCATCCGCCGGGGAGCTGTTTTTT	CASSLEPSAGELFF
TRBJ1-5	TRBV2	many	TRBD1	TGTGCCAGCAGTCGACAGGGGGACAATCAGCCCCAGCATTTT	CASSRQGDNQPQHF
TRBJ2-5	TRBV7-7	once	.	TGTGCCAGCGGCGACCAGGAGACCCAGTACTTC	CASGDQETQYF
TRBJ1-5	TRBV6-1	many	.	TGTGCCAGCAGTGGTCTCGGAGGCACGTATAGCAATCAGCCCCAGCATTTT	CASSGLGGTYSNQPQHF
TRBJ2-1	TRBV15	.	.	TGTGCCACCAGCAGGGAGGTTTCCTACAATGAGCAGTTCTTC	CATSREVSYNEQFF
TRBJ1-4	TRBV20-1	few	TRBD1	TGCAGTGCTCAGCTCCGGGACAGGGGGCTGTCTAATGAAAAACTGTTTTTT	CSAQLRDRGLSNEKLFF
TRBJ2-7	TRBV27	many	TRBD2	TGTGCCAGCAGTATCGGGGGGGGTCCGGTCTACGAGCAGTACTTC	CASSIGGGPVYEQYF
TRBJ2-7	TRBV27	.	TRBD2	TGTGCCAGCAGTGGGGAGGGTCTAAGGGCCTACGAGCAGTACTTC	CASSGEGLRAYEQYF
TRBJ2-7	TRBV3-1	many	TRBD1	TGTGCCAGCAGCCCTATAGGACAGGCCATCGGCTCCTACGAGCAGTACTTC	CASSPIGQAIGSYEQYF
TRBJ2-1	TRBV27	many	.	TGTGCCAGCAGTCCCATACTAGGTAGTCAGTTCTTC	CASSPILGSQFF
TRBJ2-1	TRBV2	many	.	TGTGCCAGCAGTGTGGAGGGAAGCTCCTACAATGAGCAGTTCTTC	CASSVEGSSYNEQFF
TRBJ1-1	TRBV30	many	TRBD1	TGTGCCTCCATCGGGACAGGGGGTGGAACTGAAGCTTTCTTT	CASIGTGGGTEAFF
TRBJ2-7	TRBV12-5	many	TRBD1	TGTGCTAGTGGTCTAACCGGGACAGCCTACGAGCAGTACTTC	CASGLTGTAYEQYF
TRBJ2-7	TRBV13	.	TRBD1	TGTGCCAGCAGCTCCGAGAGGGGGCTAGCTAGCTACGAGCAGTACTTC	CASSSERGLASYEQYF
TRBJ2-1	TRBV24-1	.	.	TGTGCCACCAGTGATGGGACGGATGCACCCTACAATGAGCAGTTCTTC	CATSDGTDAPYNEQFF
TRBJ1-5	TRBV18	.	.	TGTGCCAGCTCACTGTATCGACTCCTCAGCAATCAGCCCCAGCATTTT	CASSLYRLLSNQPQHF
TRBJ1-1	TRBV12-3/TRBV12-4	many	.	TGTGCCAGCAGTTTCGTCGGGACCGGGAGGCCGATCACTGAAGCTTTCTTT	CASSFVGTGRPITEAFF
TRBJ2-3	TRBV4-1	.	.	TGCGCCAGCAGCCAAGGTGGCTTTTCTAGCACAGATACGCAGTATTTT	CASSQGGFSSTDTQYF
TRBJ2-1	TRBV2	many	TRBD2	TGTGCCAGCAGAAGGACTAGCGGGAGCTACAATGAGCAGTTCTTC	CASRRTSGSYNEQFF
TRBJ2-7	TRBV5-5	.	.	TGTGCCAGCAGCCCTAACTCGGGCTCCTACGAGCAGTACTTC	CASSPNSGSYEQYF
TRBJ2-5	TRBV11-2	many	.	TGTGCCAGCGGAAGGAGTGGGGAGACCCAGTACTTC	CASGRSGETQYF
TRBJ2-1	TRBV12-3/TRBV12-4	many	.	TGTGCCAGCAGTTCGCGACTGGAAAGGGCCAATGAGCAGTTCTTC	CASSSRLERANEQFF
TRBJ2-1	TRBV9	.	TRBD2	TGTGCCAGCAGCGCCGAGGGGGGAGCGGGAGGGTGGAACAATGAGCAGTTCTTC	CASSAEGGAGGWNNEQFF
TRBJ1-3	TRBV28	many	.	TGTGCCATCGGAACAGGGTCAGGAAACACCATATATTTT	CAIGTGSGNTIYF